The source of this TCR beta chain is a study of blood T cell repertoires in COVID-19. About the study: Nucleic acid was either cDNA or gDNA, and it came from T cells, B-cell-depleted T cells, or PBMCs.

The ends lost 3 bases at V and 6 bases at J; junction bases unmatched: 6. Germline V gene data show CDR1 as MDHEN and CDR2 as SYDVKM. The CDR3 contains 14 residues. The method was immunoSEQ multiplex PCR; TCRdb's version includes in-frame clones alone and lacks a portion of them. The repertoire consists of under 45,000 clones, with approximately 83% occurring once and the leading ten covering 4.5% to 5.5%. The source of this sequence is a man aged 40-50 years with active COVID-19. The chain recombines TRBV28 with TRBJ2-7; 9 bases line up with TRBD1. Sequenced sample: peripheral blood. The CDR3 sequence: CASSFVGQGSEQYF. The CDR3 nucleotides read TGTGCCAGCAGTTTTGTAGGACAGGGGTCCGAGCAGTACTTC.